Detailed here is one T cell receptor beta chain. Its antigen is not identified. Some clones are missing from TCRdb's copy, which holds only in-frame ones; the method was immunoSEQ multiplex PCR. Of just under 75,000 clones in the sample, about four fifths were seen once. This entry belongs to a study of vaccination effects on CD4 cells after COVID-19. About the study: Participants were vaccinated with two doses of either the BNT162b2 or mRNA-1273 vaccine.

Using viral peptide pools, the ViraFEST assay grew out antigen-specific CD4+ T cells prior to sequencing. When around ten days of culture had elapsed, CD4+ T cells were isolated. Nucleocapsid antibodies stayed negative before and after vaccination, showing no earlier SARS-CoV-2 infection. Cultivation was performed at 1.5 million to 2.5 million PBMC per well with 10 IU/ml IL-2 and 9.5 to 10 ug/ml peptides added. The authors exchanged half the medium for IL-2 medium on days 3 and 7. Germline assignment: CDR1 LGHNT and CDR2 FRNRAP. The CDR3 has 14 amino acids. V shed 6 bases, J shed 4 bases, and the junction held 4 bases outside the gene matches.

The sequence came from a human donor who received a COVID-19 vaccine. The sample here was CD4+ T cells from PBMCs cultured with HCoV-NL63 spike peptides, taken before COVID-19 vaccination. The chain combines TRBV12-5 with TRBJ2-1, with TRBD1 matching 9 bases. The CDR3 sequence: CASGLGQGYNEQFF. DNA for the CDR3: TGTGCTAGTGGACTAGGACAGGGGTACAATGAGCAGTTCTTC.